This passage covers 25 T cell receptor beta chains from one sample sequenced in a study of T-cell reconstitution after alpha-beta-depleted transplantation in children. Preparation of the TCRbeta library used unique molecular identifiers. One entry per CDR3 protein, called by TCRdb with MiXCR from the PCR reads. This sample has hundreds of thousands of distinct CDR3 sequences, with roughly an eighth found just once. The input for sequencing was PBMCs from the stem cell graft donor, taken from the stem cell graft. The receptors derive from a human donor who donated a stem cell graft to a child with combined immunodeficiency.

The chain recombines TRBV7-9 with TRBJ1-2, with TRBD1 matching over 7 bases. Germline CDR1 reads SEHNR; CDR2 reads FQNEAQ (reference sequence). The CDR3 loop spans 15 amino acids. V dropped 2 bases and J dropped 4; count of bases not matched to a gene: 7. The CDR3 loop is CASSLTGADVYGYTF. CDR3 coding DNA: TGTGCCAGCAGCTTAACAGGGGCGGATGTCTATGGCTACACCTTC. Variable domain in full (rest from reference TRBV7-9 and TRBJ1-2): DTGVSQNPRHKITKRGQNVTFRCDPISEHNRLYWYRQTLGQGPEFLTYFQNEAQLEKSRLLSDRFSAERPKGSFSTLEIQRTEQGDSAMYLCASSLTGADVYGYTFGSGTRLTVV.

This clonotype occurred many times. V usage is TRBV20-1 and J usage is TRBJ2-1; TRBD2 matches at 11 bases. J lost 4 bases, V lost 0 bases, and 2 bases had no gene match. Germline lookup yields CDR1 DFQATT and CDR2 SNEGSKA (reference sequence). This CDR3 comprises 15 residues. The CDR3 DNA reads TGCAGTGCTAGAGACCTAGCGGGGGGTTACAATGAGCAGTTCTTC. This codes for CSARDLAGGYNEQFF.

This clonotype was seen a few times. The chain employs TRBV5-5 and TRBJ2-7; D is unclear. The V gene lost 4 bases and the J gene lost 5 bases, with 10 bases spanning the gap. In germline, CDR1 is SGHKS, CDR2 YYEKEE (reference sequence). The length of the CDR3 is 12 residues. CDR3 DNA sequence: TGTGCCAGCAGCCCTATAAGGGACGAGCAGTACTTC. It translates to CASSPIRDEQYF.

The CDR3 DNA reads TGTGCCAGCAGCTTCGGACGGGAGGGCCTAGGGTACGAGCAGTACTTC. Amino acids: CASSFGREGLGYEQYF. The gene calls are TRBV7-3 and TRBJ2-7, with 8 bases identical to TRBD2. CDR3 length equals 16 residues. V lost 3 bases, J lost 4 bases, and 11 bases stayed unmatched. Germline values: CDR1 SGHTA, CDR2 FQGTGA. The full variable domain, completed using reference TRBV7-3 and TRBJ2-7, is GAGVSQTPSNKVTEKGKYVELRCDPISGHTALYWYRQSLGQGPEFLIYFQGTGAADDSGLPNDRFFAVRPEGSVSTLKIQRTERGDSAVYLCASSFGREGLGYEQYFGPGTRLTVT.

The sample holds a few counts of this clonotype. J is TRBJ2-7 and V is TRBV12-3 or TRBV12-4, with TRBD1 matching 9 bases. This CDR3 contains 18 residues. V trimming: 6 bases; J trimming: 1 base; junction bases outside the gene matches: 16. As DNA, the CDR3 is TGTGCCAGCAGCTCTAACCTAATGGGACAGGGCCTTTCCTACGAGCAGTACTTC. It encodes CASSSNLMGQGLSYEQYF.

This clonotype showed up just a few times. The rearrangement uses TRBV24-1 and TRBJ2-5; 11 positions agree with TRBD1. The germline V gene has CDR1 KGHDR and CDR2 SFDVKD. After removal of 7 bases from V and 5 bases from J, the junction contained 8 bases not matched to a gene. This CDR3 region has 15 residues. The CDR3 here is CATRAGTGGWETQYF. In nucleotides, the CDR3 is TGTGCCACCAGGGCCGGGACAGGGGGTTGGGAGACCCAGTACTTC.

As regards this clonotype: A much bigger clone sits one base away, suggesting this may be a read error. The chain joins TRBV5-4 to TRBJ2-2; 7 nucleotides line up with TRBD2. This CDR3 has 17 amino acids. Germline V CDR1 and CDR2: SGHNT, YYREEE (reference sequence). The trim removed 3 bases at V and 4 bases at J, leaving 12 bases unmatched. The CDR3 sequence: CASSSGRGLRSTGELFF. The CDR3 DNA is TGTGCCAGCAGCTCCGGAAGGGGACTACGGTCCACCGGGGAGCTGTTTTTT.

As DNA, the CDR3 is TGCAGTGCTAGAGGTTCAGGGTGGGGCTATGGCTACACCTTC. Translating gives CSARGSGWGYGYTF. The rearrangement links TRBV20-1 to TRBJ1-2; possible D gene TRBD1, 5 bases. V was pared by 1 base and J by 4 bases, with 13 bases between. Germline CDR1 is DFQATT and CDR2 is SNEGSKA (reference sequence). This CDR3 is built from 14 residues.

This clonotype occurred a few times. This chain uses TRBV6-1 with TRBJ2-2; 7 bases agree with TRBD2. This CDR3 spans 14 amino acids. The V gene end was trimmed by 7 bases and the J gene end by 6 bases; junction bases not matched to a gene: 8. The germline gives CDR1 MNHNS, CDR2 SASEGT. The CDR3 nucleotides are TGTGCCAGCACCAAAACGGGAGGCGCCGGGGAGCTGTTTTTT. This translates into CASTKTGGAGELFF.

This clonotype was observed a few times. The rearrangement uses TRBV9 and TRBJ1-4, with no clear D. The CDR3 sequence is 14 residues long. Germline lookup yields CDR1 SGDLS and CDR2 YYNGEE. V was clipped by 0 bases and J by 8 bases, with 11 bases between them. Written as DNA, the CDR3 is TGTGCCAGCAGCGTAGAAGGGCTTGGAGAAAAACTGTTTTTT. Amino acid sequence: CASSVEGLGEKLFF.

A few counts support this clonotype. The chain uses TRBV10-3 and TRBJ2-3; 10 bases fit TRBD2. The germline V gene encodes CDR1 ENHRY and CDR2 SYGVKD. V gave up 0 bases and J gave up 4 bases; unmatched junction bases: 10. This CDR3 has 18 residues. The CDR3 region has the DNA TGTGCCATCAGTGAGTCGACTCGGGGGACTAGCGTGGCAGATACGCAGTATTTT. This sequence encodes CAISESTRGTSVADTQYF.

This clonotype was recorded at least ten times. The chain joins TRBV20-1 to TRBJ2-3, with TRBD1 identical over 11 bases. The V segment lost 3 bases and the J segment 4 bases; nucleotides outside the gene matches: 3. The CDR3 loop spans 14 amino acids. The germline V gene encodes CDR1 DFQATT and CDR2 SNEGSKA (reference sequence). The DNA for the CDR3 is TGCAGTGCTAGGGACAGGGGGCACGCAGATACGCAGTATTTT. This translates into CSARDRGHADTQYF.

This clonotype was seen a few times. V and J are TRBV11-2 and TRBJ2-5; D is unclear. Germline CDR1 SGHAT, CDR2 FQNNGV. This CDR3 has 14 amino acids. The germline V and J ends were trimmed by 1 base and 5 bases, with 11 bases remaining between them. CDR3 nucleotides: TGTGCCAGCAGCTTAGCCTTAGCCGGGGAGACCCAGTACTTC. This translates into CASSLALAGETQYF.

The chain has TRBV12-3 or TRBV12-4 and TRBJ2-7; D may correspond to TRBD1 or TRBD2 (5 bases each). The V and J ends lost 1 base and 3 bases respectively, with 13 bases between them. This CDR3 region has 15 residues. CDR3 amino acids: CASSLELGEIYEQYF. The CDR3 DNA follows: TGTGCCAGCAGTTTAGAGTTGGGGGAGATCTACGAGCAGTACTTC.

This clonotype was found many times. The V and J genes are TRBV5-6 and TRBJ2-1, with D uncertain. The CDR3 runs to 15 residues. Germline CDR1 and CDR2: SGHDT and YYEEEE. V was pared by 4 bases and J by 4 bases, with 15 bases between. CDR3 DNA sequence: TGTGCCAGCAGCCGACTTGTCCTAGAGTACAATGAGCAGTTCTTC. This sequence encodes CASSRLVLEYNEQFF. The full variable domain, completed using reference TRBV5-6 and TRBJ2-1, is DAGVTQSPTHLIKTRGQQVTLRCSPKSGHDTVSWYQQALGQGPQFIFQYYEEEERQRGNFPDRFSGHQFPNYSSELNVNALLLGDSALYLCASSRLVLEYNEQFFGPGTRLTVL.

The genes are TRBV7-2 and TRBJ2-1; weak D call: TRBD1 (5 bases). The CDR3 is 15 amino acids. The V gene lost 5 bases and the J gene lost 6 bases, with 17 bases spanning the gap. Germline V gene lookup returns CDR1 SGHTA and CDR2 FQGNSA. CDR3 loop: CASSLAWGSGNEQFF. In DNA, the CDR3 is TGTGCCAGCAGCCTCGCTTGGGGCTCGGGCAATGAGCAGTTCTTC. The full variable domain, in which reference TRBV7-2 and TRBJ2-1 provide the parts outside the CDR3, is GAGVSQSPSNKVTEKGKDVELRCDPISGHTALYWYRQSLGQGLEFLIYFQGNSAPDKSGLPSDRFSAERTGGSVSTLTIQRTQQEDSAVYLCASSLAWGSGNEQFFGPGTRLTVL.

The chain carries TRBV27 and TRBJ1-5, with 8 bases lining up with TRBD1. Germline V CDR1 and CDR2: MNHEY, SMNVEV (reference sequence). V dropped 6 bases and J dropped 0; count of bases not matched to a gene: 7. This CDR3 spans 16 amino acids. The CDR3 region is CASRGGTGFSNQPQHF. The DNA for the CDR3 is TGTGCCAGCAGGGGCGGGACAGGATTTAGCAATCAGCCCCAGCATTTT.

The sample holds a few counts of this clonotype. The chain is built from TRBV10-3 and TRBJ2-1; no definite D call. The germline V and J ends were trimmed by 8 bases and 4 bases, with 15 bases remaining between them. This CDR3 contains 14 residues. Germline V lookup: CDR1 ENHRY, CDR2 SYGVKD. CDR3 coding DNA: TGTGCCATCCGAATGAACGACGGGTACAATGAGCAGTTCTTC. It yields the protein CAIRMNDGYNEQFF.

This clonotype was observed a few times. V usage is TRBV4-3 and J usage is TRBJ2-6; perhaps TRBD1 as D (6 bases). Germline CDR1 is LGHNA and CDR2 is YSLEER. V lost 3 bases and J lost 2, with 11 bases in between. The CDR3 is made up of 16 amino acids. CDR3 sequence reads: CASSQATGTGANVLTF. DNA of the CDR3: TGCGCCAGCAGCCAGGCAACAGGGACTGGGGCCAACGTCCTGACTTTC.

This clonotype occurred many times. J is TRBJ1-6 and V is TRBV5-6, with D maybe TRBD1 (5 bases). Germline CDR1 SGHDT, CDR2 YYEEEE. CDR3 size: 17 residues. V was clipped by 0 bases and J by 8 bases, with 18 bases between them. CDR3 protein: CASSLARALDFDSPLHF. The CDR3 DNA follows: TGTGCCAGCAGCTTGGCCAGGGCCTTGGACTTCGATTCACCCCTCCACTTT.

This clonotype was seen a few times. The chain couples TRBV12-3 or TRBV12-4 to TRBJ2-7, with 13 positions matching TRBD2. V lost 3 bases and J lost 12; bases outside the gene matches: 11. The CDR3 has 15 amino acids. The CDR3 is CASSFGTSGVPVAYF. The CDR3 region has the DNA TGTGCCAGCAGTTTTGGGACTAGCGGGGTCCCGGTGGCGTACTTC.

This clonotype was seen a few times. The rearrangement uses TRBV20-1 and TRBJ2-3; TRBD2 aligns across 11 bases. The CDR3 consists of 15 residues. V dropped 1 base and J dropped 5; count of bases not matched to a gene: 5. Germline-derived CDR1 and CDR2 are DFQATT and SNEGSKA (reference sequence). The CDR3 is CSARVAGGPGDTQYF. CDR3 nucleotide sequence: TGCAGTGCTAGAGTAGCGGGGGGGCCGGGAGATACGCAGTATTTT.

The table lists this clonotype with a few counts. The junction departs from germline at one end; a sequencing error may be responsible. The CDR3 loop is CASSRDRTNEQFF. The DNA for the CDR3 is TGTGCTAGCAGCCGCGACAGGACTAATGAGCAGTTCTTC. The chain combines TRBV7-7 with TRBJ2-1; tentatively, D is TRBD1 (6 bases). The V gene's germline CDR1 is SSHAT and CDR2 FNYEAQ (reference sequence). The CDR3 loop spans 13 amino acids. Filled out from reference TRBV7-7 and TRBJ2-1, the complete variable domain reads GAGVSQSPRYKVTKRGQDVTLRCDPISSHATLYWYQQALGQGPEFLTYFNYEAQPDKSGLPSDRFSAERPEGSISTLTIQRTEQRDSAMYRCASSRDRTNEQFFGPGTRLTVL.

Only a few counts were recorded for this clonotype. The chain links TRBV7-9 to TRBJ1-3, with 7 positions matching TRBD1. CDR1 and CDR2 from the germline V gene are SEHNR and FQNEAQ (reference sequence). This CDR3 contains 16 residues. The V and J ends lost 6 bases and 4 bases, in that order; junction bases with no gene match: 12. The CDR3 spells CASSYPGQPWGNTIYF. CDR3 in DNA: TGTGCCAGCAGTTATCCGGGACAGCCTTGGGGAAACACCATATATTTT.

There are many counts of this clonotype. The chain links TRBV5-1 to TRBJ2-3; 13 bases line up with TRBD2. Germline CDR1 SGHRS, CDR2 YFSETQ. V lost 4 bases to trimming and J lost 4 bases; unmatched junction nucleotides: 3. The CDR3 has 15 amino acids. The CDR3 region is CASSDGLAGADTQYF. The CDR3 DNA is TGCGCCAGCAGCGATGGACTAGCGGGAGCAGATACGCAGTATTTT.